Sequencing of this T cell receptor (beta chain) was carried out in a study of T cells in Graves' hyperthyroidism and ophthalmopathy. Study-level background: It was at initial diagnosis, before any treatment, that peripheral blood was collected.

Used for diagnoses were clinical symptoms, serum thyroxine and TRAb, thyroid ultrasound and orbital computed tomography. In its sample, this clonotype was seen many times. Antigen unknown. RNA transcripts served as the template for amplifying TCR beta CDR3 regions. A first-round RT-PCR of the TCR CDR3 used the HTBI primer set. TCRdb independently ran MiXCR on the multiplex PCR reads; one entry per CDR3 protein. The sample holds around 700,000 distinct CDR3 sequences, over 35% seen once. CDR1 and CDR2 from the germline V gene are LNHDA and SQIVND (reference sequence). This CDR3 is 14 amino acids long. V was cut by 6 bases and J by 4 bases, with 16 bases left in between. Study observations and caveats: Researchers report that a 13 V-J model separated ophthalmopathy from stable hyperthyroidism.

The chain has TRBV19 and TRBJ2-7; maybe TRBD2 (6 bases). The sequenced sample was blood. The receptor was isolated from a woman aged 40 to 55 with Graves' hyperthyroidism. CDR3 nucleotide sequence: TGTGCCAGTAGCGCGAGGGGACTTGGTTACGAGCAGTACTTC. This encodes CASSARGLGYEQYF.